One T cell receptor beta chain is described in this entry. The entry originates in a study of PD-1 blockade in mismatch repair-deficient tumors. V lost 3 bases and J lost 0, with 14 bases in between. From germline, CDR1 is KGHSH and CDR2 LQKENI. The CDR3 loop spans 16 amino acids. TCRdb's copy holds only in-frame clones and misses some; the assay was immunoSEQ multiplex PCR. Among tens of thousands of clones listed, roughly 88% were seen once. The chain joins TRBV18 to TRBJ1-1; D uncertain. The TCR sequence derives from an adult with mismatch repair-deficient cancer. Sequences were derived from PBMCs, sampled roughly 39 weeks after starting pembrolizumab. This CDR3 reads CASSPGRSPMNTEAFF. CDR3 sequence (DNA): TGTGCCAGCTCACCGGGTAGGAGTCCCATGAACACTGAAGCTTTCTTT.